This TCR beta chain was retrieved from a study of T cell clonality in common variable immunodeficiency. Study conclusions and caveats: Reportedly, TCR beta sequences from common variable immunodeficiency showed fewer deletions and N-nucleotide insertions. Shared TCRbeta clones were fewer between CVID subjects than controls.

At least ten counts were recorded for this clone. What it binds is not known. The read falls 3 residues short of the CDR3 end, and the missing part is taken from the germline J gene. The CDR3 extends over 15 amino acids. Germline V lookup: CDR1 DFQATT, CDR2 SNEGSKA (reference sequence). V was shortened by 0 bases and J by 1 base, with 12 bases between the two germline ends. Both groups were predominantly of Caucasian heritage. Sequencing input was equivalent genomic DNA from CVID and controls. The assay was immunoSEQ multiplex PCR, and TCRdb's table has in-frame clones only and misses some. The sample yields 75,000 to 85,000 clones, without any singletons.

Sequenced: peripheral blood mononuclear cells. The rearrangement joins TRBV20-1 to TRBJ2-5, with D perhaps matching TRBD1 (6 bases). The TCR comes from a person aged 18-70 years in good health. This CDR3 is CSARDKYRAQETQYF. The sequenced CDR3 bases are TGCAGTGCTAGAGATAAATACAGGGCCCAAGAGACC.